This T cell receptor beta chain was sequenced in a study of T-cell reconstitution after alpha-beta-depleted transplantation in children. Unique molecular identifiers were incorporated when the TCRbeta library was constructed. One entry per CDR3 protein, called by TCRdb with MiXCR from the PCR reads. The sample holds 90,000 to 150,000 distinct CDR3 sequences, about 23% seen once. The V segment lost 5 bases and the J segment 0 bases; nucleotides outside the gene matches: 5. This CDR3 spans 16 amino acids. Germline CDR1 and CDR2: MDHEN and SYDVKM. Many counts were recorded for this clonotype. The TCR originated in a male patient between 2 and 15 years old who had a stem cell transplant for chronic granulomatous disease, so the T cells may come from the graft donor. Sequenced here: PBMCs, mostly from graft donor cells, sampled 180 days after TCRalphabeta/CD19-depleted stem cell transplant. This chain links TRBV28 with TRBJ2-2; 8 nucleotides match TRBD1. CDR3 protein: CASSPWDRPNTGELFF. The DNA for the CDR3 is TGTGCCAGCAGTCCATGGGACAGGCCGAACACCGGGGAGCTGTTTTTT.